Following are 20 T cell receptor beta chains from one sample sequenced in a study of Ad26.COV2.S vaccination and SARS-CoV-2 variants. Generated by immunoSEQ multiplex PCR, the TCRdb table keeps only in-frame clones and is missing some. Altogether around 450,000 clones are present, 80% to 90% being singletons, with the ten largest covering 2.5% to 3%. The treatment here: about 20 received Ad26.COV2.S at low or high dose, single or two shots; roughly five received placebo; per-sample allocation not given. Samples analyzed were those drawn on day 63 after the first vaccine or placebo injection. Here the sequenced sample was peripheral blood, taken in a trial of Ad26.COV2.S vaccine versus placebo. The receptors were gathered from a person aged 18-60 years who received the Ad26.COV2.S COVID-19 vaccine or a placebo.

The chain combines TRBV7-8 with TRBJ2-1, with D maybe TRBD2 (6 bases). The CDR3 loop spans 15 amino acids. The V gene's germline CDR1 is SGHVS and CDR2 FQNEAQ. Deletions cut 3 bases from V and 6 bases from J, with 15 bases between. The CDR3 bases are TGTGCCAGCAGCTTGTTTACTAGCCGGTCCAATGAGCAGTTCTTC. It encodes CASSLFTSRSNEQFF.

The rearrangement links TRBV7-2 to TRBJ1-3, with D unclear. Per the germline V gene, CDR1 is SGHTA and CDR2 is FQGNSA. V dropped 5 bases and J dropped 7 bases, with 6 bases sitting between them. The length of the CDR3 is 11 residues. CDR3 residues: CASSRFNTIYF. DNA for the CDR3: TGTGCCAGCAGCAGGTTTAACACCATATATTTT.

The chain is built from TRBV9 and TRBJ2-1, with D possibly being TRBD1 (5 bases). The V gene's germline CDR1 is SGDLS and CDR2 YYNGEE. This CDR3 region has 15 residues. The V and J ends lost 0 bases and 2 bases respectively, with 9 bases between them. The CDR3 protein is CASSVAQGPYNEQFF. Here the CDR3 DNA reads TGTGCCAGCAGCGTAGCCCAGGGTCCCTACAATGAGCAGTTCTTC.

The V gene is TRBV9, the J gene TRBJ2-2; D uncertain. Germline CDR1 is SGDLS and CDR2 is YYNGEE. The V gene lost 2 bases and the J gene lost 4 bases, with 21 bases spanning the gap. CDR3 length: 18 residues. Here the CDR3 reads CASSVSVSGAVGTGELFF. The DNA for the CDR3 is TGTGCCAGCAGCGTCAGCGTCAGTGGTGCGGTCGGCACCGGGGAGCTGTTTTTT.

The chain uses TRBV20-1 and TRBJ1-5, with D possibly TRBD1 on 6 matching bases. V shed 5 bases and J shed 0 bases, with 11 bases lying between them. The CDR3 length is 14 residues. In germline, CDR1 is DFQATT, CDR2 SNEGSKA (reference sequence). The CDR3 coding sequence is TGCAGTGCTCGTGGACAGTTTAGCAATCAGCCCCAGCATTTT. Its translation is CSARGQFSNQPQHF.

This clone was recorded only once. The chain links TRBV15 to TRBJ1-5; a weak D match, TRBD1 (6 bases). Germline V CDR1 and CDR2: LNHNV, YYDKDF (reference sequence). The V gene lost 5 bases and the J gene lost 7 bases, with 12 bases spanning the gap. The CDR3 loop spans 13 amino acids. CDR3: CATSLAGEQPQHF. The CDR3 DNA reads TGTGCCACCAGCTTGGCAGGGGAACAGCCCCAGCATTTT.

The table lists this clone with a few counts. The chain combines TRBV7-6 with TRBJ1-6; D gene unclear. Germline CDR1 SGHVS, CDR2 FNYEAQ. The V and J ends lost 8 bases and 5 bases respectively, with 7 bases between them. There are 12 residues in the CDR3. This CDR3 reads CASGPDNSPLHF. CDR3 nucleotide sequence: TGTGCCAGCGGCCCAGATAATTCACCCCTCCACTTT.

The chain joins TRBV14 to TRBJ1-1, with D possibly matching TRBD1 (5 bases). Germline CDR1 and CDR2: SGHDN and FVKESK. V dropped 10 bases and J dropped 0 bases, with 12 bases sitting between them. The CDR3 length is 13 residues. CDR3 sequence reads: CATQGQMNTEAFF. DNA for the CDR3: TGTGCCACCCAGGGTCAGATGAACACTGAAGCTTTCTTT.

This clone occurred once. V gene TRBV24-1 combines with J gene TRBJ1-5, with TRBD1 identical over 11 bases. The V segment lost 8 bases and the J segment 5 bases; nucleotides outside the gene matches: 4. Germline CDR1 and CDR2: KGHDR and SFDVKD. The CDR3 is made up of 14 amino acids. The CDR3 sequence is CATMRDRGDQPQHF. The CDR3 nucleotides read TGTGCCACCATGAGGGACAGGGGGGATCAGCCCCAGCATTTT.

The CDR3 nucleotides read TGTGCCAGCAACCCTTCTAGCGGAAATTACAATGAGCAGTTCTTC. Translated, it gives CASNPSSGNYNEQFF. V is TRBV5-4 and J is TRBJ2-1; TRBD2 matches 7 bases. Germline V gene sequence: CDR1 SGHNT, CDR2 YYREEE (reference sequence). The CDR3 length is 15 residues. The junction had 10 bases not matched to a gene; V was cut back by 6 bases and J by 4 bases.

This clone appeared once. J is TRBJ1-5 and V is TRBV4-1, with 7 bases identical to TRBD1. The trim removed 0 bases at V and 4 bases at J, leaving 6 bases unmatched. The CDR3 has 16 amino acids. Germline V CDR1 and CDR2: MGHRA, YSYEKL. CDR3 bases: TGCGCCAGCAGCCAAGATAGAGGGACAGCGAATCAGCCCCAGCATTTT. It is translated as CASSQDRGTANQPQHF.

The J gene is TRBJ2-1, the V gene TRBV9, with D maybe TRBD2 (5 bases). There are 14 residues in the CDR3. CDR1 is SGDLS and CDR2 is YYNGEE in the germline V gene. Trimming removed 2 bases from V and 8 bases from J, with 14 bases in between. CDR3 nucleotides: TGTGCCAGCAGCGTCCTACCCTCTAGCCATGAGCAGTTCTTC. Translating gives CASSVLPSSHEQFF.

The genes are TRBV28 and TRBJ2-7; 7 nucleotides line up with TRBD2. The CDR3 consists of 14 residues. After removal of 6 bases from V and 3 bases from J, the junction contained 8 bases not matched to a gene. Germline V gives CDR1 MDHEN, CDR2 SYDVKM. The DNA of the CDR3 is TGTGCCAGCAGCCCCAGCGGGGTCGGCTACGAGCAGTACTTC. It specifies CASSPSGVGYEQYF.

A single count supports this clone. The rearrangement joins TRBV5-8 to TRBJ1-3; a weak D match, TRBD1 (5 bases). With 4 bases removed from V and 8 bases from J, the gap between germline ends came to 19 bases. This CDR3 region has 15 residues. The germline CDR1 and CDR2 sequences are SGHTS and YDEGEE. CDR3 nucleotide sequence: TGTGCCAGCAGCAAGGGGACGGCATCGTGGGACACCATATATTTT. Its protein is CASSKGTASWDTIYF.

The gene calls are TRBV5-1 and TRBJ2-3; no reliable D call. CDR1 SGHRS and CDR2 YFSETQ come from the germline V gene. Trimming took 0 bases from V and 6 from J, leaving 8 bases between them. The CDR3 has 13 residues. The CDR3 region is CASSLDLGDTQYF. CDR3 bases: TGCGCCAGCAGCTTGGATCTAGGGGATACGCAGTATTTT.

This chain connects TRBV10-3 to TRBJ1-6; 8 bases are shared with TRBD1. V lost 6 bases to trimming and J lost 7 bases; unmatched junction nucleotides: 5. The CDR3 loop spans 14 amino acids. Germline-derived CDR1 and CDR2 are ENHRY and SYGVKD. CDR3 amino acids: CAISLGQGNSPLHF. The CDR3 region has the DNA TGTGCCATCAGCCTCGGACAGGGAAATTCACCCCTCCACTTT.

The DNA of the CDR3 is TGTGCCAGCAGCTTAGGGATTTTCTCTGGAAACACCATATATTTT. Residues: CASSLGIFSGNTIYF. The rearrangement joins TRBV11-2 to TRBJ1-3; no reliable D call. Germline CDR1 SGHAT, CDR2 FQNNGV. This CDR3 contains 15 residues. V lost 1 base, J lost 0 bases, and 7 bases lay in between.

The table lists this clone with a few counts. V gene TRBV4-3 combines with J gene TRBJ2-3, with 10 bases that match TRBD2. CDR1 LGHNA and CDR2 YSLEER come from the germline V gene. There are 18 residues in the CDR3. V was pared by 0 bases and J by 4 bases, with 10 bases of the junction left unmatched. The CDR3 sequence is CASSQDFLSGGAPDTQYF. CDR3 nucleotides: TGCGCCAGCAGCCAAGATTTCCTAAGCGGGGGGGCCCCAGATACGCAGTATTTT.

The chain recombines TRBV7-8 with TRBJ1-4, with D possibly TRBD1 on 6 matching bases. Trimming removed 2 bases at V and 6 bases at J, with 13 bases between. This CDR3 is 15 amino acids long. Germline CDR1 and CDR2: SGHVS and FQNEAQ. CDR3 nucleotide sequence: TGTGCCAGCAGCTTAACCCGGACAGTTGATGAAAAACTGTTTTTT. Its protein is CASSLTRTVDEKLFF.

This chain joins TRBV20-1 and TRBJ2-1; D perhaps matches TRBD1 (5 bases). Germline V lookup: CDR1 DFQATT, CDR2 SNEGSKA (reference sequence). The CDR3 covers 11 residues. Trimming took off 3 bases at V and 6 bases at J, with 6 bases between the two ends. CDR3 amino acids: CSARQGNEQFF. Written as DNA, the CDR3 is TGCAGTGCTAGGCAGGGCAATGAGCAGTTCTTC.